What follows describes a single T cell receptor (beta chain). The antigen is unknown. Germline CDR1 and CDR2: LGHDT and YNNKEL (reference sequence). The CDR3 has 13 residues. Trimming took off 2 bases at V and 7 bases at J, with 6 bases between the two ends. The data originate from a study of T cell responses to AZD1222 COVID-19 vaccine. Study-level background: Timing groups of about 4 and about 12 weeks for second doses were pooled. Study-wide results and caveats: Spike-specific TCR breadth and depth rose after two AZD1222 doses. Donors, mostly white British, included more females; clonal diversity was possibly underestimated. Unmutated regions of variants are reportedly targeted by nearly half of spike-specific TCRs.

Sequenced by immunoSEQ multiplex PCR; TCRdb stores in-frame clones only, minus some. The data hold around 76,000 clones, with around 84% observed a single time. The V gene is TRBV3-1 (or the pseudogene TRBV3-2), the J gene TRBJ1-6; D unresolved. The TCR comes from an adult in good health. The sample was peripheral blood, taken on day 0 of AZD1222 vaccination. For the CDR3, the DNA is TGTGCCAGCAGCCAACGCGGGAATTCACCCCTCCACTTT. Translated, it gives CASSQRGNSPLHF.